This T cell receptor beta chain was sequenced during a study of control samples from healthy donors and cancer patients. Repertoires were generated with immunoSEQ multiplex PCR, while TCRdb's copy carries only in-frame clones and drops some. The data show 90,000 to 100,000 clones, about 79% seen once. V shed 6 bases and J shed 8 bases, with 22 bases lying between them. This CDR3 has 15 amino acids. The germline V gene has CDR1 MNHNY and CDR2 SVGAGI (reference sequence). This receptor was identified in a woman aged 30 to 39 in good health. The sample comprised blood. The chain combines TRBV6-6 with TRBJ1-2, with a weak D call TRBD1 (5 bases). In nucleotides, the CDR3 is TGTGCCAGCAGAAGGAAGGACGCCTCCAGGGAGGGCTACACCTTC. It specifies CASRRKDASREGYTF.